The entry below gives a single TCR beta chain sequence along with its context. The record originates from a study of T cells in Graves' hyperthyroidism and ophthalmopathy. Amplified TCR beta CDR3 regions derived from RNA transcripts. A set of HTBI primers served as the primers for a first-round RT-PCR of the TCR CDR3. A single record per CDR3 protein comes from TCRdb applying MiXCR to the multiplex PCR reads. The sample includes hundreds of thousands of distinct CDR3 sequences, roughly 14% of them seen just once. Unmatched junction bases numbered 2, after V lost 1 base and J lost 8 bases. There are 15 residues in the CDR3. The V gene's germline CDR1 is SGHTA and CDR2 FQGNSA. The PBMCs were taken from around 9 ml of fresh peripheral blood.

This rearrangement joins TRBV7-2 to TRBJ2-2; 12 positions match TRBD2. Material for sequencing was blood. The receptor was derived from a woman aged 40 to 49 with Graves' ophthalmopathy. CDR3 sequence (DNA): TGTGCCAGCAGCTTAGGACTAGCGGGAGTGGGGGAGCTGTTTTTT. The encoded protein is CASSLGLAGVGELFF.